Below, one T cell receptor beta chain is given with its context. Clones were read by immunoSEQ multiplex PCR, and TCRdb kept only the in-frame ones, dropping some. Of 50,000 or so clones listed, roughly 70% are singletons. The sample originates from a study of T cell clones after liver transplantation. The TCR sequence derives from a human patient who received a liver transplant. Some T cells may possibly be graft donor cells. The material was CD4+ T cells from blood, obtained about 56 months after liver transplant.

The CDR3, as DNA: TGTGCCACCAGCAGAGAGGACGGAAATCAGCCCCAGCATTTT. It translates to CATSREDGNQPQHF. The gene calls are TRBV15 and TRBJ1-5; no definite D call. Looked up from germline, CDR1 is LNHNV and CDR2 is YYDKDF (reference sequence). Deletions cut 0 bases from V and 4 bases from J, with 7 bases between. This CDR3 is built from 14 residues.